Given below is one T cell receptor (beta chain) in context. Its antigen is not known. Profiled with immunoSEQ multiplex PCR; TCRdb holds only in-frame clones, not every one. The sample consists of roughly 47,000 clones, 53% of them appearing once. This sample was included in a study of cytotoxic CD8 clonotypes in ibrutinib-treated CLL. Study-wide context: Recorded responses included around 25 partial and 2 complete; following median about 68 months, approximately 14 stayed remitted and around 12 progressed. Among the samples, the mean was about 260,000 productive templates and over 90,000 productive rearrangements. Study-wide points: Sustained-remission and progressing patients diverged in sampling times. At ibrutinib response, clonality increased, and at progression it declined back toward baseline.

This specimen consisted of PBMCs, obtained after 12 months of ibrutinib treatment. This clonotype originated in a human donor with chronic lymphocytic leukemia.

The CDR3 loop is CASSPPVGAGMRYEQYF. CDR3 nucleotide sequence: TGTGCCAGCTCACCACCTGTGGGGGCGGGGATGCGCTACGAGCAGTACTTC. This rearrangement joins TRBV18 to TRBJ2-7; D may be TRBD1 or TRBD2 (6 bases each). The V gene lost 0 bases and the J gene lost 3 bases, with 18 bases spanning the gap. The CDR3 totals 17 residues. From germline, CDR1 is KGHSH and CDR2 LQKENI.